Each of the 17 T cell receptor beta chains below was sequenced from the same sample in a study of shared clonotypes between healthy human individuals. Sequenced by immunoSEQ multiplex PCR; TCRdb stores in-frame clones only, minus some. The sample consists of over 300,000 clones, over 75% of them appearing once. Sequencing input: memory CD8+ T cells sorted from blood. Subset defined: CD45RO+ cells pooled with CCR7-negative TemRA cells. Receptors were obtained from a man aged 18 to 35 in good health.

The rearrangement uses TRBV7-2 and TRBJ1-2, with D hard to call. V dropped 7 bases and J dropped 8 bases, with 26 bases sitting between them. The germline gives CDR1 SGHTA, CDR2 FQGNSA. The CDR3 is made up of 16 amino acids. DNA of the CDR3: TGTGCCAGCACTAAGGACTACAGAGATGTCTATAGGGGCTACACCTTC. Translating gives CASTKDYRDVYRGYTF.

The chain couples TRBV11-2 to TRBJ1-2; D is unresolved. The germline gives CDR1 SGHAT, CDR2 FQNNGV. This CDR3 is 13 amino acids long. V shed 0 bases and J shed 6 bases, with 8 bases lying between them. In DNA form, the CDR3 reads TGTGCCAGCAGCTTAGACCCGCGGGATGGCTACACCTTC. It specifies CASSLDPRDGYTF.

This chain links TRBV5-4 with TRBJ2-7; D possibly corresponds to TRBD1 (6 bases). Germline V lookup: CDR1 SGHNT, CDR2 YYREEE (reference sequence). V was shortened by 5 bases and J by 4 bases, with 16 bases between the two germline ends. The CDR3 consists of 14 residues. Here the CDR3 reads CASRTQGTTYEQYF. The CDR3 DNA sequence: TGTGCCAGCAGAACACAGGGAACGACATACGAGCAGTACTTC.

The rearrangement uses TRBV4-1 and TRBJ1-5, with D perhaps matching TRBD1 (5 bases). Germline values: CDR1 MGHRA, CDR2 YSYEKL. Trimming cost V 1 base and J 4 bases, with 14 bases left between them. This CDR3 spans 16 amino acids. CDR3 nucleotides: TGCGCCAGCAGCCAAGGACAGTTCCGAGAGAATCAGCCCCAGCATTTT. The encoded protein is CASSQGQFRENQPQHF.

The chain links TRBV2 to TRBJ1-2; D call uncertain. The V and J ends lost 7 bases and 4 bases respectively, with 19 bases between them. The CDR3 has 15 residues. CDR1 and CDR2 from the germline V gene are SNHLY and FYNNEI. The CDR3 nucleotides read TGTGCCAGCACCAGGCCTCGGGCAGTACCCTATGGCTACACCTTC. Translation gives CASTRPRAVPYGYTF.

The CDR3 DNA is TGTGCCAGCAGCGTAGATCGGAGCACAGATACGCAGTATTTT. Translation gives CASSVDRSTDTQYF. The chain recombines TRBV9 with TRBJ2-3; no reliable D call. From germline, CDR1 is SGDLS and CDR2 YYNGEE. This CDR3 is built from 14 residues. Trimming took 0 bases from V and 0 from J, leaving 5 bases between them.

The J gene is TRBJ1-2, the V gene TRBV18; unclear D gene. Trimming took 1 base from V and 1 from J, leaving 4 bases between them. Germline CDR1 and CDR2: KGHSH and LQKENI. The CDR3 spans 13 residues. CDR3 coding DNA: TGTGCCAGCTCACCACTAGGTAACTATGGCTACACCTTC. This encodes CASSPLGNYGYTF.

The rearrangement uses TRBV6-1 and TRBJ2-7; either TRBD1 or TRBD2 may fit D (7 bases each). Trimming cost V 2 bases and J 3 bases, with 14 bases left between them. This CDR3 has 15 amino acids. Germline assignment: CDR1 MNHNS and CDR2 SASEGT. The CDR3 coding sequence is TGTGCCAGCAGTGAATGGGGGGGGACAGACTACGAGCAGTACTTC. Translating it yields CASSEWGGTDYEQYF.

The rearrangement links TRBV19 to TRBJ2-6; D possibly corresponds to TRBD1 (6 bases). The CDR3 sequence is 15 residues long. Germline V gene data show CDR1 as LNHDA and CDR2 as SQIVND (reference sequence). The germline V and J ends were trimmed by 3 bases and 2 bases, with 8 bases remaining between them. The CDR3 protein is CASSISGAGANVLTF. The CDR3 bases are TGTGCCAGTAGTATCTCAGGGGCTGGGGCCAACGTCCTGACTTTC.

The chain carries TRBV7-2 and TRBJ2-3; unclear D gene. The CDR3 has 14 amino acids. Trimming removed 5 bases from V and 3 bases from J, with 12 bases in between. Per the germline V gene, CDR1 is SGHTA and CDR2 is FQGNSA. CDR3 sequence (DNA): TGTGCCAGCAGCCCACCACCATTAACAGATACGCAGTATTTT. Translated: CASSPPPLTDTQYF.

V usage is TRBV5-6 and J usage is TRBJ2-7; 8 positions match TRBD1. Losses at the gene ends were 4 bases for V and 3 bases for J; bases not matched to a gene: 9. The germline V gene encodes CDR1 SGHDT and CDR2 YYEEEE. This CDR3 region has 15 residues. This chain's CDR3 is CASSAVGQGFYEQYF. In nucleotides, the CDR3 is TGTGCCAGCAGCGCCGTAGGACAGGGATTCTACGAGCAGTACTTC.

CDR3 protein: CSASDTGTGSYEQYF. The CDR3 DNA reads TGCAGCGCTAGTGATACCGGGACAGGATCCTACGAGCAGTACTTC. This rearrangement joins TRBV29-1 to TRBJ2-7; 8 bases agree with TRBD1. There are 15 residues in the CDR3. The J segment lost 1 base and the V segment lost 7 bases, leaving 12 bases of the junction unmatched. Germline-derived CDR1 and CDR2 are SQVTM and ANQGSEA.

The chain employs TRBV27 and TRBJ2-4, with D possibly matching TRBD1 (6 bases). Germline CDR1 MNHEY, CDR2 SMNVEV (reference sequence). The CDR3 length is 15 residues. Trimming left V 5 bases short and J 0 bases short, with 11 bases between. The DNA of the CDR3 is TGTGCCAGCAGTCAAAACAGGGTAGCCAAAAACATTCAGTACTTC. Encoded protein: CASSQNRVAKNIQYF.

CDR3 bases: TGTGCCAGCAGCTTAGGCAGGGCGGATACGCAGTATTTT. It yields the protein CASSLGRADTQYF. The V and J genes are TRBV5-4 and TRBJ2-3; tentatively, D is TRBD1 (5 bases). This CDR3 spans 13 amino acids. Trimming cost V 2 bases and J 6 bases, with 10 bases left between them. The germline V gene encodes CDR1 SGHNT and CDR2 YYREEE (reference sequence). The full variable domain, rest sourced from reference TRBV5-4 and TRBJ2-3, is ETGVTQSPTHLIKTRGQQVTLRCSSQSGHNTVSWYQQALGQGPQFIFQYYREEENGRGNFPPRFSGLQFPNYSSELNVNALELDDSALYLCASSLGRADTQYFGPGTRLTVL.

The rearrangement uses TRBV10-3 and TRBJ1-6; D unclear. The germline V gene has CDR1 ENHRY and CDR2 SYGVKD. Trimming pared 5 bases from V and 10 bases from J, leaving 15 bases between. CDR3 length: 14 amino acids. Here the CDR3 reads CAISTEGVRSPLHF. The DNA of the CDR3 is TGTGCCATCAGTACGGAGGGAGTCAGGTCACCCCTCCACTTT.

The chain links TRBV6-1 to TRBJ2-3; the match to TRBD1 covers 9 bases. V was clipped by 3 bases and J by 0 bases; unmatched bases: 4. Germline V lookup: CDR1 MNHNS, CDR2 SASEGT. The CDR3 runs 16 residues. The CDR3 loop is CASSEPGQGSTDTQYF. In nucleotides, the CDR3 is TGTGCCAGCAGTGAGCCCGGACAGGGGAGCACAGATACGCAGTATTTT.

The chain joins TRBV9 to TRBJ1-1; TRBD1 aligns across 9 bases. The trim removed 4 bases at V and 3 bases at J, leaving 4 bases unmatched. This CDR3 is built from 14 residues. CDR1 and CDR2 from the germline V gene are SGDLS and YYNGEE. CDR3 nucleotides: TGTGCCAGCAGCCCTTGGGACAGGGACACTGAAGCTTTCTTT. Its translation: CASSPWDRDTEAFF.